Shown below are 3 T cell receptor beta chains from a single sample sequenced in a study of T cell responses to AZD1222 COVID-19 vaccine. TCRdb's table, derived via immunoSEQ multiplex PCR, lists solely in-frame clones and lacks some. The profile shows approximately 180,000 clones, more than 80% of them singletons. Material: peripheral blood, obtained 28 days after the second dose of the MenACWY control vaccine. All receptors come from an adult who received the MenACWY meningococcal vaccine as a control.

This chain joins TRBV9 and TRBJ2-5; the match to TRBD2 covers 10 bases. The ends lost 0 bases at V and 2 bases at J; junction bases unmatched: 4. Germline V lookup: CDR1 SGDLS, CDR2 YYNGEE. The CDR3 totals 16 residues. The CDR3 DNA reads TGTGCCAGCAGCGTAGGAGCGGGAGGGAGGCAAGAGACCCAGTACTTC. This codes for CASSVGAGGRQETQYF. Together with reference TRBV9 and TRBJ2-5, the CDR3 gives the full variable domain: DSGVTQTPKHLITATGQRVTLRCSPRSGDLSVYWYQQSLDQGLQFLIQYYNGEERAKGNILERFSAQQFPDLHSELNLSSLELGDSALYFCASSVGAGGRQETQYFGPGTRLLVL.

V usage is TRBV28 and J usage is TRBJ1-4; a weak D match, TRBD1 (6 bases). With 6 bases removed from V and 8 bases from J, the gap between germline ends came to 16 bases. The germline V gene encodes CDR1 MDHEN and CDR2 SYDVKM. The CDR3 is made up of 14 amino acids. This CDR3 reads CASSLGGMGEKLFF. The CDR3 DNA sequence: TGTGCCAGCAGCCTAGGGGGAATGGGGGAAAAACTGTTTTTT.

This clone was found once. The rearrangement joins TRBV7-8 to TRBJ2-3, with D possibly being TRBD1 or TRBD2 (5 bases each). The germline V gene encodes CDR1 SGHVS and CDR2 FQNEAQ. V lost 5 bases and J lost 5, with 17 bases in between. The CDR3 is 15 amino acids. The CDR3 bases are TGTGCCAGCAGCCCGCTGGGGGTCGGGAAAGATACGCAGTATTTT. It specifies CASSPLGVGKDTQYF.